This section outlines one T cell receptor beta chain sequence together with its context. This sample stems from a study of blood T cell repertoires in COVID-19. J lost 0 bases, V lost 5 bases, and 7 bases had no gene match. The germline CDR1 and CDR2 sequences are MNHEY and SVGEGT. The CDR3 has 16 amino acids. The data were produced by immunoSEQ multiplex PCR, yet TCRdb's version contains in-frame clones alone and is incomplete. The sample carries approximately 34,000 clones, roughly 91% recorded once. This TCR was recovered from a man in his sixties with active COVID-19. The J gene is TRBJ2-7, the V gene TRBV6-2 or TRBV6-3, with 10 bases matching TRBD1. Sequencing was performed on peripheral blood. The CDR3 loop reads CASSRQGARSSYEQYF. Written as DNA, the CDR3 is TGTGCCAGCAGTCGACAGGGGGCAAGGAGCTCCTACGAGCAGTACTTC.